This TCR beta chain was sequenced during a study of sequential checkpoint blockade in melanoma. Some clones are missing from TCRdb's copy, which holds only in-frame ones; the method was immunoSEQ multiplex PCR. This table has about 35,000 clones, 70% to 90% appearing once. Stated treatment: randomized to nivolumab then ipilimumab (arm A) or the reverse (arm B). Live CD3+CD8+ CD19− CD56− cells were sorted from PBMCs. Germline values: CDR1 MDHEN, CDR2 SYDVKM. CDR3 size: 14 residues. Trimming took 9 bases from V and 2 from J; bases not matched to a gene: 8. The sequence came from a human donor with melanoma. The sample in question was CD8+ T cells sorted from blood (inferred from file names), obtained from a patient given nivolumab and ipilimumab in sequence. V is TRBV28 and J is TRBJ2-7, with 9 bases identical to TRBD2. The CDR3 loop is CASGDSGGPYEQYF. The CDR3 nucleotides read TGTGCCAGTGGGGATAGCGGGGGCCCCTACGAGCAGTACTTC.